The source of this T cell receptor (beta chain) is a study of T cell responses to AZD1222 COVID-19 vaccine. Study results and limitations: Sampling captured repertoires only after the peak T cell response. Mapped onto spike, vaccine-associated CD4 TCRs spanned it and were dominant at 160-218 and 743-854. Unmutated variant regions reportedly attract nearly half of all spike-specific TCRs.

The V gene's germline CDR1 is SGHRS and CDR2 YFSETQ. With 4 bases clipped from V and 3 bases from J, the junction kept 6 bases outside the gene matches. The CDR3 contains 14 residues. This clone has just a few counts. As yet, its antigen is unknown. Profiling relied on immunoSEQ multiplex PCR, and the TCRdb table lists in-frame clones only, not all of them. The table records over 110,000 clones, 85% to 95% of them present only once. This TCR was recovered from an adult in good health. The chain is built from TRBV5-1 and TRBJ2-5; TRBD1 matches at 7 bases. The specimen was peripheral blood, collected on day 0 of AZD1222 vaccination. CDR3 loop: CASSPQGDEETQYF. The DNA for the CDR3 is TGCGCCAGCAGCCCCCAGGGGGACGAAGAGACCCAGTACTTC.